These 22 T cell receptor beta chains share one sample of origin, sequenced in a study of blood T cell repertoires in COVID-19. The data were produced by immunoSEQ multiplex PCR, yet TCRdb's version contains in-frame clones alone and is incomplete. The profile shows under 250,000 clones, about four fifths of them singletons. The specimen was peripheral blood. These receptors all stem from a woman between 35 and 50 years old who had recovered from COVID-19.

V gene TRBV11-2 combines with J gene TRBJ2-7, with a tentative D call TRBD2 (5 bases). Germline values: CDR1 SGHAT, CDR2 FQNNGV. The V end lost 4 bases, the J end lost 6 bases, and 19 bases lay between the germline ends. The CDR3 is 15 residues long. CDR3: CASSSSGGRGGEQYF. The CDR3 DNA is TGTGCCAGCAGCTCCAGTGGAGGAAGAGGAGGCGAGCAGTACTTC.

The CDR3, as DNA: TGTGCCACCAGCAGCACAGGGTATAATTCACCCCTCCACTTT. This encodes CATSSTGYNSPLHF. This sequence joins TRBV15 and TRBJ1-6; TRBD1 is a possible D gene (6 bases). This CDR3 contains 14 residues. Trimming removed 3 bases from V and 4 bases from J, with 7 bases in between. The germline V gene encodes CDR1 LNHNV and CDR2 YYDKDF (reference sequence). The full variable domain, with the rest looked up from reference TRBV15 and TRBJ1-6, is DAMVIQNPRYQVTQFGKPVTLSCSQTLNHNVMYWYQQKSSQAPKLLFHYYDKDFNNEADTPDNFQSRRPNTSFCFLDIRSPGLGDTAMYLCATSSTGYNSPLHFGNGTRLTVT.

The rearrangement links TRBV2 to TRBJ2-3; TRBD1 aligns across 9 bases. The junction had 4 bases not matched to a gene; V was cut back by 4 bases and J by 2 bases. The germline V gene has CDR1 SNHLY and CDR2 FYNNEI. The length of the CDR3 is 15 residues. Here the CDR3 DNA reads TGTGCCAGCAGTGGCGGGACAGGGATCACAGATACGCAGTATTTT. As protein: CASSGGTGITDTQYF.

This clone was observed a few times. This sample also contains other DNA sequences that code for the same CDR3. This chain uses TRBV12-3 or TRBV12-4 with TRBJ2-5, with D hard to call. This CDR3 is built from 11 residues. V lost 3 bases to trimming and J lost 5 bases, with 4 bases between them. The CDR3, as DNA: TGTGCCAGCAGTTTCCGGGAGACCCAGTACTTC. Residues: CASSFRETQYF.

This rearrangement joins TRBV6-1 to TRBJ2-2, with a tentative D call TRBD2 (5 bases). CDR3 length equals 14 residues. V lost 1 base and J lost 6, with 9 bases in between. CDR1 and CDR2 (germline): MNHNS, SASEGT. CDR3 sequence: CASSEGGFPGELFF. CDR3 coding DNA: TGTGCCAGCAGTGAAGGAGGGTTCCCCGGGGAGCTGTTTTTT.

This chain connects TRBV7-9 to TRBJ2-5, with 16 bases matching TRBD2. CDR3 length: 17 amino acids. V gave up 5 bases and J gave up 1 base; unmatched junction bases: 4. Germline V gene sequence: CDR1 SEHNR, CDR2 FQNEAQ (reference sequence). CDR3 in amino acids: CASSLGLAGGSQETQYF. CDR3 bases: TGTGCCAGCAGCCTGGGACTAGCGGGGGGGAGCCAAGAGACCCAGTACTTC.

This clone was counted between two and nine times. The genes are TRBV5-4 and TRBJ1-6, with D hard to call. This CDR3 comprises 17 residues. Germline CDR1 and CDR2: SGHNT and YYREEE (reference sequence). V shed 4 bases and J shed 0 bases, with 14 bases lying between them. The CDR3 nucleotides are TGTGCCAGCAGCCACTCCGGAGGGAGCTCCTATAATTCACCCCTCCACTTT. It specifies CASSHSGGSSYNSPLHF.

In its sample, this clone was seen a few times. The chain recombines TRBV6-1 with TRBJ1-1, with D uncertain. Germline CDR1 MNHNS, CDR2 SASEGT. V was cut by 3 bases and J by 1 base, with 6 bases left in between. The CDR3 spans 13 residues. The CDR3 region has the DNA TGTGCCAGCAGTGAGACACCGAACACTGAAGCTTTCTTT. Its translation is CASSETPNTEAFF.

The V and J genes are TRBV28 and TRBJ1-2; D is possibly TRBD1 (5 bases). Trimming pared 6 bases from V and 6 bases from J, leaving 14 bases between. The germline CDR1 and CDR2 sequences are MDHEN and SYDVKM. CDR3 size: 13 residues. The CDR3 nucleotides are TGTGCCAGCAGCTATACCAGGGCCAATGGCTACACCTTC. Amino acid sequence: CASSYTRANGYTF.

This sequence joins TRBV3-1 (or the pseudogene TRBV3-2) and TRBJ1-4; D is ambiguous. Trimming removed 1 base at V and 5 bases at J, with 11 bases between. The CDR3 runs to 15 residues. Germline CDR1 is LGHDT and CDR2 is YNNKEL (reference sequence). The CDR3 sequence is CASSQVMGPNEKLFF. CDR3 sequence (DNA): TGTGCCAGCAGCCAAGTGATGGGCCCAAATGAAAAACTGTTTTTT.

The chain couples TRBV30 to TRBJ2-1, with TRBD2 as a possible D gene (6 bases). Trimming removed 2 bases at V and 5 bases at J, with 10 bases between. This CDR3 has 13 residues. CDR1 and CDR2 from the germline V gene are GTSNPN and SVGIG (reference sequence). CDR3 DNA sequence: TGTGCCTGGAGTCGGACTACCAACAATGAGCAGTTCTTC. Translating gives CAWSRTTNNEQFF. The full variable domain, with the rest looked up from reference TRBV30 and TRBJ2-1, is SQTIHQWPATLVQPVGSPLSLECTVEGTSNPNLYWYRQAAGRGLQLLFYSVGIGQISSEVPQNLSASRPQDRQFILSSKKLLLSDSGFYLCAWSRTTNNEQFFGPGTRLTVL.

The chain uses TRBV7-8 and TRBJ1-2; D call uncertain. The CDR3 length is 12 residues. V gave up 5 bases and J gave up 7 bases, with 11 bases separating them. Germline CDR1 SGHVS, CDR2 FQNEAQ. CDR3 loop: CASSRRGGGYTF. CDR3 DNA sequence: TGTGCCAGCAGCCGGCGGGGAGGTGGCTACACCTTC.

The rearrangement uses TRBV12-3 or TRBV12-4 and TRBJ2-3; D is undetermined. The V gene lost 7 bases and the J gene lost 0 bases, with 2 bases spanning the gap. This CDR3 is 11 amino acids long. The CDR3 nucleotides read TGTGCCAGCACGAGCACAGATACGCAGTATTTT. This translates into CASTSTDTQYF.

The chain joins TRBV5-6 to TRBJ1-3, with D hard to call. V lost 8 bases, J lost 0 bases, and 12 bases lay in between. CDR1 and CDR2 from the germline V gene are SGHDT and YYEEEE. This CDR3 region has 14 residues. The CDR3 loop is CASTDSSSGNTIYF. CDR3 in DNA: TGTGCCAGTACCGACTCGAGCTCTGGAAACACCATATATTTT.

This chain links TRBV2 with TRBJ1-1, with a weak D call TRBD1 (5 bases). The CDR3 has 13 residues. Germline-derived CDR1 and CDR2 are SNHLY and FYNNEI. Trimming removed 7 bases from V and 0 bases from J, with 9 bases in between. The CDR3 coding sequence is TGTGCCAGCAAGGACACTATGAACACTGAAGCTTTCTTT. As protein: CASKDTMNTEAFF.

The chain has TRBV11-2 and TRBJ1-3, with D possibly TRBD1 on 5 matching bases. The length of the CDR3 is 15 residues. V was shortened by 4 bases and J by 1 base, with 11 bases between the two germline ends. Germline V gene sequence: CDR1 SGHAT, CDR2 FQNNGV. The CDR3 region is CASSSGGLSGNTIYF. The CDR3 bases are TGTGCCAGCAGCTCCGGGGGACTTTCTGGAAACACCATATATTTT.

The chain employs TRBV2 and TRBJ1-1; D is possibly TRBD1 (5 bases). V was shortened by 6 bases and J by 0 bases, with 8 bases between the two germline ends. CDR1 and CDR2 (germline): SNHLY, FYNNEI. This CDR3 is 13 amino acids long. CDR3 DNA: TGTGCCAGCAGCCGACAGTTGAACACTGAAGCTTTCTTT. Amino acid sequence: CASSRQLNTEAFF.

The chain is built from TRBV11-2 and TRBJ1-6, with unresolved D. Germline values: CDR1 SGHAT, CDR2 FQNNGV. The CDR3 runs to 14 residues. V lost 1 base and J 7 bases, leaving 8 bases between the germline ends. CDR3 DNA sequence: TGTGCCAGCAGCTTAGTTGGAGCGAATTCACCCCTCCACTTT. This sequence encodes CASSLVGANSPLHF. Drawing the rest from reference TRBV11-2 and TRBJ1-6, the complete variable domain is EAGVAQSPRYKIIEKRQSVAFWCNPISGHATLYWYQQILGQGPKLLIQFQNNGVVDDSQLPKDRFSAERLKGVDSTLKIQPAKLEDSAVYLCASSLVGANSPLHFGNGTRLTVT.

J is TRBJ2-6 and V is TRBV7-3, with D tentatively TRBD1 (6 bases). CDR1 and CDR2 (germline): SGHTA, FQGTGA. This CDR3 is 15 amino acids long. Trimming stripped 2 bases from V and 4 bases from J, with 9 bases between. In nucleotides, the CDR3 is TGTGCCAGCAGCTTACAGGGGTTCGGGGCCAACGTCCTGACTTTC. Translating gives CASSLQGFGANVLTF.

The chain recombines TRBV30 with TRBJ2-1; a weak D match, TRBD2 (7 bases). Germline assignment: CDR1 GTSNPN and CDR2 SVGIG (reference sequence). The CDR3 spans 16 residues. V was shortened by 2 bases and J by 3 bases, with 17 bases between the two germline ends. CDR3 coding DNA: TGTGCCTGGAGTAATGGGGCGGGGGCGGTCTACAATGAGCAGTTCTTC. Protein product: CAWSNGAGAVYNEQFF.

J is TRBJ2-7 and V is TRBV2; 8 positions match TRBD1. The germline CDR1 and CDR2 sequences are SNHLY and FYNNEI. V was clipped by 7 bases and J by 3 bases; unmatched bases: 8. This CDR3 region has 14 residues. The chain's CDR3 is CASNPGTGFYEQYF. The CDR3 DNA reads as TGTGCCAGCAACCCCGGGACAGGATTCTACGAGCAGTACTTC.

This clone was recorded many times. CDR3 DNA: TGTGCCAGCAGCTTAGGAGGACGGGGAACGATCTACGAGCAGTACTTC. This translates into CASSLGGRGTIYEQYF. This chain connects TRBV7-8 to TRBJ2-7; D possibly corresponds to TRBD2 (5 bases). V was pared by 1 base and J by 3 bases, with 16 bases between. This CDR3 has 16 residues. From germline, CDR1 is SGHVS and CDR2 FQNEAQ.